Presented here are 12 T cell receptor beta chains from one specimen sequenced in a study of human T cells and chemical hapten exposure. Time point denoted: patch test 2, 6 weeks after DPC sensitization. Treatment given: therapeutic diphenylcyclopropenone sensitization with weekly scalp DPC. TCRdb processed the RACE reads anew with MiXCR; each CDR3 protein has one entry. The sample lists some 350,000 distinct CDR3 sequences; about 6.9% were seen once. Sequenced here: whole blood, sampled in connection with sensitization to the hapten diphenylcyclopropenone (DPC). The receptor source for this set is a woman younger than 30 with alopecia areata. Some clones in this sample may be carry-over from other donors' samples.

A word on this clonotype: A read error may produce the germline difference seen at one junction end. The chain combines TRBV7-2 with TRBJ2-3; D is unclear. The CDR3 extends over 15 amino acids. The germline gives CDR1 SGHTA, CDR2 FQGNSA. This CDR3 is CASNLYPGGTDTQYF. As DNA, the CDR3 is TGTGCCAGCAACTTATACCCCGGTGGCACAGATACGCAGTATTTT.

The CDR3 DNA follows: TGTGCCAGCAGGCCCGGTTCATCCGGGGAGCTGTTTTTT. This translates into CASRPGSSGELFF. This chain uses TRBV6-2 or TRBV6-3 with TRBJ2-2; D is unclear. Trimming cost V 6 bases and J 6 bases, with 11 bases left between them. CDR1 and CDR2 (germline): MNHEY, SVGEGT. This CDR3 comprises 13 residues.

The CDR3 region is CASSAPVTDTQYF. In DNA, the CDR3 is TGTGCCAGCAGCGCACCCGTCACAGATACGCAGTATTTT. The rearrangement links TRBV13 to TRBJ2-3; the D is unclear. Germline loops: CDR1 PRHDT, CDR2 FYEKMQ (reference sequence). The CDR3 is 13 amino acids. Trimming removed 5 bases at V and 2 bases at J, with 8 bases between.

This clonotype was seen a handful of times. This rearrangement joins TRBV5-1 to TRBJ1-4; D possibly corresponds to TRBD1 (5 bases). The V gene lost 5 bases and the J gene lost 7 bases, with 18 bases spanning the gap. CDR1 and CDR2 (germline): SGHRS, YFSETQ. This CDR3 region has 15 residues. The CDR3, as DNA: TGCGCCAGCAGGACCTCCGGGACCCAGGCTGAAAAACTGTTTTTT. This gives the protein CASRTSGTQAEKLFF.

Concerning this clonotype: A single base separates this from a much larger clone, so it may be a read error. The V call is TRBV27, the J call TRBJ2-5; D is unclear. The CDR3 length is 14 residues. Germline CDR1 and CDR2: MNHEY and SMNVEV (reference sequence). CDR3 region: CASTLDGTTETHYF. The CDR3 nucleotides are TGTGCCAGCACCTTGGACGGTACGACGGAGACCCATTACTTC.

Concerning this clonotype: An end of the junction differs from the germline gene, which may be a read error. The chain's CDR3 is CSVEEMREGQGWQETQYF. In DNA, the CDR3 is TGCAGCGTCGAAGAAATGAGGGAGGGACAGGGATGGCAAGAGACCCAGTACTTC. The genes are TRBV29-1 and TRBJ2-5; 9 positions agree with TRBD1. The CDR3 is made up of 18 amino acids. Germline V gene lookup returns CDR1 SQVTM and CDR2 ANQGSEA.

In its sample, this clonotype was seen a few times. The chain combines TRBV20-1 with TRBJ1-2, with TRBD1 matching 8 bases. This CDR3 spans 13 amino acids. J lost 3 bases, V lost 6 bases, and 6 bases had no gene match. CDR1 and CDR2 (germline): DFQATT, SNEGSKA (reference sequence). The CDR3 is CSAEKTGDYGYTF. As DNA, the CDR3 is TGCAGTGCGGAAAAGACAGGGGACTATGGCTACACCTTC.

Here the CDR3 reads CASSSQGPRFSEKLFF. CDR3 nucleotide sequence: TGTGCCAGCAGCTCGCAGGGCCCCCGGTTTAGCGAAAAACTGTTTTTT. The chain uses TRBV7-2 and TRBJ1-4, with D tentatively TRBD1 (5 bases). With 4 bases removed from V and 8 bases from J, the gap between germline ends came to 20 bases. Germline V gives CDR1 SGHTA, CDR2 FQGNSA. This CDR3 is 16 amino acids long. The full variable domain, in which reference TRBV7-2 and TRBJ1-4 provide the parts outside the CDR3, is GAGVSQSPSNKVTEKGKDVELRCDPISGHTALYWYRQSLGQGLEFLIYFQGNSAPDKSGLPSDRFSAERTGGSVSTLTIQRTQQEDSAVYLCASSSQGPRFSEKLFFGSGTQLSVL.

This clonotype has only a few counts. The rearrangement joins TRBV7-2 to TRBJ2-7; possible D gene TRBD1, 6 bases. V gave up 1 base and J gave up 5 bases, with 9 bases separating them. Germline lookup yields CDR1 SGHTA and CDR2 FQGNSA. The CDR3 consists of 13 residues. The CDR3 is CASSLGGLNEQYF. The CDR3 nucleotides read TGTGCCAGCAGCTTAGGGGGGCTCAACGAGCAGTACTTC. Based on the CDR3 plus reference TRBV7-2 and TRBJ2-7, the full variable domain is GAGVSQSPSNKVTEKGKDVELRCDPISGHTALYWYRQSLGQGLEFLIYFQGNSAPDKSGLPSDRFSAERTGGSVSTLTIQRTQQEDSAVYLCASSLGGLNEQYFGPGTRLTVT.

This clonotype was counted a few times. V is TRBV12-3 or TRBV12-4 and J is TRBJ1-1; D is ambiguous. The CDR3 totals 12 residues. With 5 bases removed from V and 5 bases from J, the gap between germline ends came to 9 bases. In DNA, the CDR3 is TGTGCCAGCAGTGAAAGTGGGACTGAAGCTTTCTTT. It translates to CASSESGTEAFF.

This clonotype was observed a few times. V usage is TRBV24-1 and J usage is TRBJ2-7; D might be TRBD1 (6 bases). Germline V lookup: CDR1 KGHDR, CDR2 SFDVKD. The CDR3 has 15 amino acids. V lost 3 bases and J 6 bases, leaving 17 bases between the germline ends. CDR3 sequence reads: CATSDPDALGGEQYF. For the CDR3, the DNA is TGTGCCACCAGTGATCCGGATGCCCTAGGGGGCGAGCAGTACTTC.

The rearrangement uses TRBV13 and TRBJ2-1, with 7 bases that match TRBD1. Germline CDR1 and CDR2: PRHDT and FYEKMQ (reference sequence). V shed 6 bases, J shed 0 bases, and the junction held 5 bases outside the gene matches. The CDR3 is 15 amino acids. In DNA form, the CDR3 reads TGTGCCAGCAGTTCCGGGACAGACTCCTACAATGAGCAGTTCTTC. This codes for CASSSGTDSYNEQFF.